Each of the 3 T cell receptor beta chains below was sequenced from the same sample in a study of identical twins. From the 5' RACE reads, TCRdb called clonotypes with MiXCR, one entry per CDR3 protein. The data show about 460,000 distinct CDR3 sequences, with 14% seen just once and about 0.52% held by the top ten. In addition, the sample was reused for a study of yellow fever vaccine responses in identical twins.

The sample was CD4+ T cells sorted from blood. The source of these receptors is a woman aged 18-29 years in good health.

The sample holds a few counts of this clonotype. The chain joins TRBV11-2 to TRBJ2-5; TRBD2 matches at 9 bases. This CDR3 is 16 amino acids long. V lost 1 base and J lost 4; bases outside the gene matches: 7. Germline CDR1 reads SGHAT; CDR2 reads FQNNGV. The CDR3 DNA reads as TGTGCCAGCAGCTTAGTGGCGGGAGGGGTGGGAGAGACCCAGTACTTC. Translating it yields CASSLVAGGVGETQYF.

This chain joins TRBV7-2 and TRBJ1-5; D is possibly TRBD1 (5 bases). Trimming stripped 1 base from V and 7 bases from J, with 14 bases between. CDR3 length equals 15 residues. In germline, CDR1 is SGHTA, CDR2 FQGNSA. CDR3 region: CASSLGAGYGQPQHF. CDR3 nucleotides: TGTGCCAGCAGCTTAGGGGCAGGGTACGGGCAGCCCCAGCATTTT.

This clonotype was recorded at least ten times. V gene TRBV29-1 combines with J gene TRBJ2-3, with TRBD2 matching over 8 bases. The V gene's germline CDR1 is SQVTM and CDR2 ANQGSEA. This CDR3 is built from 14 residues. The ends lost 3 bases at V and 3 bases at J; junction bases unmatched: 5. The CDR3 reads CSVEDGGATDTQYF. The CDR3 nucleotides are TGCAGCGTTGAGGACGGGGGGGCAACAGATACGCAGTATTTT.